The rows below give T cell receptor beta chains drawn from one sample of a study of blood T cell repertoires in COVID-19. Libraries were prepared by immunoSEQ multiplex PCR; TCRdb keeps only in-frame clonotypes and omits some of them. The repertoire includes tens of thousands of clones, more than 70% of them detected once, and approximately 59% sits in the top ten. The sample comprised peripheral blood. Source of these receptors: a man in his sixties or seventies with acute or convalescent COVID-19. CDR3s include the opening cysteine and the closing phenylalanine or tryptophan. Each record gives: D gene, V gene, J gene, clone size, CDR3 DNA, CDR3 protein. D genes are given only for firm matches. The size field is filled for only some rows; it gives once, few, many or a size class.

D gene: -; V gene: TRBV2; J gene: TRBJ1-1; clone size: few; CDR3 DNA: TGTGCCAGCAGTGGAGGTATCCAGCACACTGAAGCTTTCTTT; CDR3 protein: CASSGGIQHTEAFF
D gene: TRBD1; V gene: TRBV13; J gene: TRBJ2-7; clone size: -; CDR3 DNA: TGTGCCAGCAGCTTCCGGGACAGCAGCTCCTACGAGCAGTACTTC; CDR3 protein: CASSFRDSSSYEQYF
D gene: -; V gene: TRBV14; J gene: TRBJ1-2; clone size: -; CDR3 DNA: TGTGCCAGCAGTCCCTCCGCCGCGGGGGCCTATGGCTACACCTTC; CDR3 protein: CASSPSAAGAYGYTF
D gene: TRBD2; V gene: TRBV9; J gene: TRBJ2-1; clone size: -; CDR3 DNA: TGTGCCAGCAGCGCGGCCGGGTCTAGCGGACACAATGAGCAGTTCTTC; CDR3 protein: CASSAAGSSGHNEQFF
D gene: -; V gene: TRBV24-1; J gene: TRBJ1-2; clone size: -; CDR3 DNA: TGTGCCACCAGTGATGGCAGGGTGGCTGGCTACACCTTC; CDR3 protein: CATSDGRVAGYTF
D gene: -; V gene: TRBV10-1; J gene: TRBJ2-2; clone size: -; CDR3 DNA: TGCGCCAGCAGCCTAGATGGCACCGGGGAGCTGTTTTTT; CDR3 protein: CASSLDGTGELFF
D gene: TRBD1; V gene: TRBV11-2; J gene: TRBJ2-7; clone size: -; CDR3 DNA: TGTGCCAGCAGCTTTCACAGGGGACCCTACGAGCAGTACTTC; CDR3 protein: CASSFHRGPYEQYF
D gene: TRBD1; V gene: TRBV25-1; J gene: TRBJ1-1; clone size: -; CDR3 DNA: TGTGCCAGCAGTCCACCACAGGGGCCGAACACTGAAGCTTTCTTT; CDR3 protein: CASSPPQGPNTEAFF
D gene: TRBD1; V gene: TRBV19; J gene: TRBJ2-2; clone size: -; CDR3 DNA: TGTGCCAGTAGCCCCAACCCAGGGGGTGGCGGCACCGGGGAGCTGTTTTTT; CDR3 protein: CASSPNPGGGGTGELFF
D gene: TRBD1; V gene: TRBV5-1; J gene: TRBJ2-1; clone size: -; CDR3 DNA: TGCGCCAGCAGCCGAACCGGGACAGGGGGCAATGAGCAGTTCTTC; CDR3 protein: CASSRTGTGGNEQFF
D gene: -; V gene: TRBV25-1; J gene: TRBJ2-5; clone size: -; CDR3 DNA: TGTGCCAGCAGGGAGCGGCAAGAGACCCAGTACTTC; CDR3 protein: CASRERQETQYF
D gene: -; V gene: TRBV27; J gene: TRBJ1-2; clone size: -; CDR3 DNA: TGTGCCAGCAGTTTATGGGGTCGGGAGGGCGGCTACACCTTC; CDR3 protein: CASSLWGREGGYTF
D gene: -; V gene: TRBV10-3; J gene: TRBJ2-3; clone size: -; CDR3 DNA: TGTGCCATCCGGGACGGACAGATCACAGATACGCAGTATTTT; CDR3 protein: CAIRDGQITDTQYF
D gene: TRBD1; V gene: TRBV25-1; J gene: TRBJ1-1; clone size: -; CDR3 DNA: TGTGCCAGCAGACAGGGGCAGGGCACTGAAGCTTTCTTT; CDR3 protein: CASRQGQGTEAFF
D gene: TRBD2; V gene: TRBV14; J gene: TRBJ2-5; clone size: -; CDR3 DNA: TGTGTCAGCAGCCCCCGGGCGGGGGGGCGGGAGACCCAGTACTTC; CDR3 protein: CVSSPRAGGRETQYF
D gene: -; V gene: TRBV10-2; J gene: TRBJ2-5; clone size: -; CDR3 DNA: TGCGCCAGCAGTGAGTCGAACTACCGGACCCAGTACTTC; CDR3 protein: CASSESNYRTQYF
D gene: -; V gene: TRBV2; J gene: TRBJ1-5; clone size: few; CDR3 DNA: TGTGCCAGCAGTAGCCGTGTCAGCAATCAGCCCCAGCATTTT; CDR3 protein: CASSSRVSNQPQHF
D gene: -; V gene: TRBV28; J gene: TRBJ1-2; clone size: once; CDR3 DNA: TGTGCCACCTCGGGGGGGTGGACCTATGGCTACACCTTC; CDR3 protein: CATSGGWTYGYTF
D gene: -; V gene: TRBV6-2/TRBV6-3; J gene: TRBJ1-2; clone size: -; CDR3 DNA: TGTGCCAGCAGTAGCAGGGTGGGCTATGGCTACACCTTC; CDR3 protein: CASSSRVGYGYTF
D gene: -; V gene: TRBV2; J gene: TRBJ2-5; clone size: -; CDR3 DNA: TGTGCCAGCAGTGGTCGGGAGACCCAGTACTTC; CDR3 protein: CASSGRETQYF
D gene: -; V gene: TRBV9; J gene: TRBJ1-1; clone size: -; CDR3 DNA: TGTGCCAGCAGCGTAGGGGCTAACACTGAAGCTTTCTTT; CDR3 protein: CASSVGANTEAFF
D gene: -; V gene: TRBV9; J gene: TRBJ1-2; clone size: -; CDR3 DNA: TGTGCCAGCAGCCCAAGGACATACAACTATGGCTACACCTTC; CDR3 protein: CASSPRTYNYGYTF
D gene: TRBD1; V gene: TRBV4-1; J gene: TRBJ1-2; clone size: -; CDR3 DNA: TGCGCCAGCAGCCAAGAGTTGGGGACAGGGAGCGGCTACACCTTC; CDR3 protein: CASSQELGTGSGYTF
D gene: -; V gene: TRBV7-7; J gene: TRBJ2-1; clone size: -; CDR3 DNA: TGTGCCAGCAGCTTAGCGAACTACGATGAGCAGTTCTTC; CDR3 protein: CASSLANYDEQFF
D gene: -; V gene: TRBV2; J gene: TRBJ2-5; clone size: -; CDR3 DNA: TGTGCCAGCAGTGATGGGACATCCCAAGAGACCCAGTACTTC; CDR3 protein: CASSDGTSQETQYF
D gene: -; V gene: TRBV4-1; J gene: TRBJ1-1; clone size: -; CDR3 DNA: TGCGCCAGCAGCCAAACAGGAGAGAACACTGAAGCTTTCTTT; CDR3 protein: CASSQTGENTEAFF
D gene: -; V gene: TRBV14; J gene: TRBJ2-3; clone size: once; CDR3 DNA: TGTGCCAGCAGCCGACGTAGCGGAGCTGCCACAGATACGCAGTATTTT; CDR3 protein: CASSRRSGAATDTQYF
D gene: -; V gene: TRBV15; J gene: TRBJ2-3; clone size: -; CDR3 DNA: TGTGCCACCAGTAGGGGCAGCACAGATACGCAGTATTTT; CDR3 protein: CATSRGSTDTQYF
D gene: -; V gene: TRBV18; J gene: TRBJ2-5; clone size: -; CDR3 DNA: TGTGCCAGCTCGCCAATACAAGAGACCCAGTACTTC; CDR3 protein: CASSPIQETQYF
D gene: -; V gene: TRBV10-3; J gene: TRBJ2-6; clone size: -; CDR3 DNA: TGTGCCATCAGTCAGGGCGCAGGGGCCAACGTCCTGACTTTC; CDR3 protein: CAISQGAGANVLTF
D gene: TRBD2; V gene: TRBV19; J gene: TRBJ2-2; clone size: few; CDR3 DNA: TGTGCCAGTACCGGGTGGACTAGCGGGAGGACCGGGGAGCTGTTTTTT; CDR3 protein: CASTGWTSGRTGELFF
D gene: TRBD2; V gene: TRBV5-4; J gene: TRBJ2-1; clone size: -; CDR3 DNA: TGTGCCAGCAGCCCGGCCCCCCTAGCGGGAGGCAATGAGCAGTTCTTC; CDR3 protein: CASSPAPLAGGNEQFF
D gene: -; V gene: TRBV14; J gene: TRBJ1-2; clone size: -; CDR3 DNA: TGTGCCAGCAGCCAAGATTTGCGGGGGAGTCAAGGCTACACCTTC; CDR3 protein: CASSQDLRGSQGYTF
D gene: -; V gene: TRBV19; J gene: TRBJ2-2; clone size: -; CDR3 DNA: TGTGCCAGTAGTCAGCGGCGTGCCACCGGGGAGCTGTTTTTT; CDR3 protein: CASSQRRATGELFF
D gene: -; V gene: TRBV5-4; J gene: TRBJ2-2; clone size: -; CDR3 DNA: TGTGCCAGCAGCTTCTCCACCGGGGAGCTGTTTTTT; CDR3 protein: CASSFSTGELFF
D gene: TRBD1; V gene: TRBV3-1/TRBV3-2; J gene: TRBJ1-4; clone size: -; CDR3 DNA: TGTGCCAGCAGCGGGACAGGGGGTGAAAAACTGTTTTTT; CDR3 protein: CASSGTGGEKLFF
D gene: -; V gene: TRBV7-2; J gene: TRBJ2-7; clone size: -; CDR3 DNA: TGTGCCAGCAGCTTGGGGGCGATCTACGAGCAGTACTTC; CDR3 protein: CASSLGAIYEQYF
D gene: -; V gene: TRBV5-4; J gene: TRBJ2-7; clone size: -; CDR3 DNA: TGTGCCAGCAGCCCCCCGTGGGGGACGGGGGTATACGAGCAGTACTTC; CDR3 protein: CASSPPWGTGVYEQYF
D gene: TRBD1; V gene: TRBV6-5; J gene: TRBJ2-7; clone size: -; CDR3 DNA: TGTGCCAGCAGTCCGCGGACAGGGCCGGACGAGCAGTACTTC; CDR3 protein: CASSPRTGPDEQYF
D gene: TRBD1; V gene: TRBV7-2; J gene: TRBJ1-6; clone size: -; CDR3 DNA: TGTGCCAGCAGCCCCCGACAGGGGTTAAATTCACCCCTCCACTTT; CDR3 protein: CASSPRQGLNSPLHF
D gene: -; V gene: TRBV19; J gene: TRBJ2-7; clone size: -; CDR3 DNA: TGTGCCAGTAGTCTTGGTCCCGGGGGAACCTACGAGCAGTACTTC; CDR3 protein: CASSLGPGGTYEQYF
D gene: TRBD1; V gene: TRBV5-1; J gene: TRBJ1-3; clone size: -; CDR3 DNA: TGCGCCAGCAGCCCCTCTGGACAGGTACCCGGAAACACCATATATTTT; CDR3 protein: CASSPSGQVPGNTIYF
D gene: TRBD1; V gene: TRBV7-6; J gene: TRBJ2-7; clone size: -; CDR3 DNA: TGTGCCAGCAGCGGTACCGGACAGGGGGTTAGCGAGCAGTACTTC; CDR3 protein: CASSGTGQGVSEQYF
D gene: -; V gene: TRBV19; J gene: TRBJ1-5; clone size: -; CDR3 DNA: TGTGCCAGTATACCCGGTTTTAATCAGCCCCAGCATTTT; CDR3 protein: CASIPGFNQPQHF
D gene: TRBD1; V gene: TRBV29-1; J gene: TRBJ2-7; clone size: -; CDR3 DNA: TGCAGCGTTGCATCCGGGGACAGGGGCCACGAGCAGTACTTC; CDR3 protein: CSVASGDRGHEQYF
D gene: -; V gene: TRBV28; J gene: TRBJ2-5; clone size: -; CDR3 DNA: TGTGCCAGCAGGGAAACAGGTGCCCTCCAAGAGACCCAGTACTTC; CDR3 protein: CASRETGALQETQYF
D gene: -; V gene: TRBV18; J gene: TRBJ1-1; clone size: -; CDR3 DNA: TGTGCCAGCTCACCTTTGGATGGGGCGGTCACTGAAGCTTTCTTT; CDR3 protein: CASSPLDGAVTEAFF
D gene: -; V gene: TRBV12-3/TRBV12-4; J gene: TRBJ1-4; clone size: -; CDR3 DNA: TGTGCCAGTGGGGCCTCTAAAGGGGAAAAACTGTTTTTT; CDR3 protein: CASGASKGEKLFF